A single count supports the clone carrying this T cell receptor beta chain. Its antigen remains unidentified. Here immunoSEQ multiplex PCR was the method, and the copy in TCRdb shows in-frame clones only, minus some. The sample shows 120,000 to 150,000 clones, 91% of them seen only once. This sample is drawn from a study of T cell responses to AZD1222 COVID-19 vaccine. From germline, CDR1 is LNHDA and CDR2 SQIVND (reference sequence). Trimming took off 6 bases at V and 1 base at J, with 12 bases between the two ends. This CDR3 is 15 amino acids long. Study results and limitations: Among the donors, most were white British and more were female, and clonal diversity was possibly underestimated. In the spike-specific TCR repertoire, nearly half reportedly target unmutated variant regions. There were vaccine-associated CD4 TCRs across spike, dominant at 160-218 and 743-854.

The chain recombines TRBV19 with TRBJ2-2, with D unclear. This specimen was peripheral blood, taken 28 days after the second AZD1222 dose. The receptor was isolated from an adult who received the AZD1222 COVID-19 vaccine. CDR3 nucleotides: TGTGCCAGTAGACCTAGGGTGCGGAACACCGGGGAGCTGTTTTTT. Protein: CASRPRVRNTGELFF.